Listed below are T cell receptor beta chains from one sample, sequenced in a study of blood T cell repertoires in COVID-19. Sequenced by immunoSEQ multiplex PCR; TCRdb stores in-frame clones only, minus some. The sample consists of more than 55,000 clones, 85% to 90% of them appearing once. The sequenced sample consisted of peripheral blood. These receptors were collected from a man aged 50-59 years with active COVID-19. Both conserved end residues are part of each CDR3. A D gene is named only where the DNA matches it firmly. The listing skips clone size in some rows; elsewhere it reads once, few, many or a size class.

>TRBJ2-1|TRBD2|.|TRBV6-5
CASRPGLAYNEQFF
TGTGCCAGCAGGCCGGGACTAGCCTACAATGAGCAGTTCTTC
>TRBJ2-5|TRBD2|.|TRBV6-6
CASNPPSGGEQETQYF
TGTGCCAGCAACCCACCTAGCGGGGGGGAGCAAGAGACCCAGTACTTC
>TRBJ2-3|TRBD2|few|TRBV14
CASSQRKGLAPDTQYF
TGTGCCAGCAGCCAAAGGAAAGGACTAGCCCCAGATACGCAGTATTTT
>TRBJ2-3|TRBD2|few|TRBV7-9
CASSPSGKSTDTQYF
TGTGCCAGCAGCCCTAGCGGGAAGTCCACAGATACGCAGTATTTT
>TRBJ2-7|TRBD2|.|TRBV5-1
CASSLMTSGGSYEQYF
TGCGCCAGCAGCTTGATGACTAGCGGGGGATCCTACGAGCAGTACTTC
>TRBJ1-2|.|.|TRBV7-2
CASSSQGGGYGYTF
TGTGCCAGCAGCTCACAGGGTGGGGGCTATGGCTACACCTTC
>TRBJ1-5|.|once|TRBV4-1
CASSRAWTVSNQPQHF
TGCGCCAGCAGCCGAGCGTGGACAGTAAGCAATCAGCCCCAGCATTTT
>TRBJ1-6|TRBD1|few|TRBV10-3
CATLPTTGNDSPLHF
TGTGCCACCCTCCCCACGACAGGGAATGATTCACCCCTCCACTTT
>TRBJ1-4|.|.|TRBV28
CASSLRAGSNEKLFF
TGTGCCAGCAGTCTACGCGCGGGGTCTAATGAAAAACTGTTTTTT
>TRBJ2-7|TRBD1|.|TRBV18
CASSPPDRTYEQYF
TGTGCCAGCTCACCACCGGACAGGACCTACGAGCAGTACTTC
>TRBJ2-7|TRBD2|.|TRBV2
CASSEQRGSTYEQYF
TGTGCCAGCAGTGAACAGCGGGGCAGCACCTACGAGCAGTACTTC
>TRBJ2-2|TRBD2|.|TRBV27
CASSTIAGGARTGELFF
TGTGCCAGCAGTACCATCGCGGGGGGGGCTCGTACCGGGGAGCTGTTTTTT
>TRBJ2-5|.|.|TRBV6-6
CASSPGLRETQYF
TGTGCCAGCAGCCCAGGGCTCCGGGAGACCCAGTACTTC
>TRBJ1-2|TRBD1|.|TRBV24-1
CATSDRTGPSYGYTF
TGTGCCACCAGTGACAGGACAGGCCCGTCCTATGGCTACACCTTC
>TRBJ2-7|TRBD2|.|TRBV6-1
CASSDPRLASGDYEQYF
TGTGCCAGCAGTGATCCTCGTCTGGCTAGCGGAGACTACGAGCAGTACTTC
>TRBJ2-5|.|.|TRBV21-1
CASSKATGGETQYF
TGTGCCAGCAGCAAAGCGACAGGGGGAGAGACCCAGTACTTC
>TRBJ2-5|TRBD2|.|TRBV5-1
CASSLASAGGQETQYF
TGCGCCAGCAGCTTGGCAAGTGCGGGGGGGCAAGAGACCCAGTACTTC
>TRBJ2-7|TRBD1|.|TRBV12-3/TRBV12-4
CASRQGFYEQYF
TGTGCCAGCCGACAGGGGTTCTACGAGCAGTACTTC
>TRBJ1-5|TRBD1|.|TRBV7-2
CASSLGVNRGNFNQPQHF
TGTGCCAGCAGCTTAGGAGTAAACAGGGGAAATTTCAATCAGCCCCAGCATTTT
>TRBJ2-7|TRBD2|.|TRBV3-1/TRBV3-2
CASSQDSLADYEQYF
TGTGCCAGCAGCCAAGATTCGCTAGCGGACTACGAGCAGTACTTC
>TRBJ2-7|TRBD1|.|TRBV7-9
CASSLGTGNRYF
TGTGCCAGCAGCTTAGGGACAGGGAATCGGTACTTC